A selection of T cell receptor beta chains follows, all from one sample in a study of T cell responses to AZD1222 COVID-19 vaccine. This table comes from immunoSEQ multiplex PCR, and its TCRdb copy is limited to in-frame clones, with some not included. Here the sample spans fewer than 150,000 clones, around 89% being singletons. Sequencing was performed on peripheral blood, taken 28 days after the second AZD1222 dose. These receptors were taken from an adult who received the AZD1222 COVID-19 vaccine. Each CDR3 is given with its conserved first and last residue. The order of the fields is J gene, clone size, V gene, D gene, CDR3 DNA, CDR3 protein. The D gene is left open where the match is weak. The size entry is marked missing in some rows and otherwise reads once, few, many or a size class.

>TRBJ2-3|-|TRBV18|-
TGTGCCAGCCACCGGCAGGGCCTAGCGACAGATACGCAGTATTTT
CASHRQGLATDTQYF
>TRBJ2-7|few|TRBV18|TRBD2
TGTGCCAGCTCACTCACCGGGACAGCAGCTAGCGGGGAGGCGGGGGAGCAGTACTTC
CASSLTGTAASGEAGEQYF
>TRBJ2-5|-|TRBV11-3|-
TGTGCCAGCAGCTTAGCGGGACGGCTGGGGGCGCGGGCCCAAGAGACCCAGTACTTC
CASSLAGRLGARAQETQYF
>TRBJ1-3|-|TRBV28|-
TGTGCCAGCAGTTTCTGGGCAGGGGCTGGAAACACCATATATTTT
CASSFWAGAGNTIYF
>TRBJ2-1|-|TRBV6-1|-
TGTGCCAGCAGTGAAGGAGGGGGGGGCAAAGGGAATGAGCAGTTCTTC
CASSEGGGGKGNEQFF
>TRBJ2-7|-|TRBV19|TRBD2
TGTGCCAGTAGTATGGGTGGCGGGAGAGGCTACGAGCAGTACTTC
CASSMGGGRGYEQYF
>TRBJ2-3|-|TRBV6-5|TRBD1
TGTGCCAGCAGGAGGGACAGGGGGGCAGATACGCAGTATTTT
CASRRDRGADTQYF
>TRBJ1-5|-|TRBV19|TRBD1
TGTGCCAGTAGTATAGGGCGGCAGGGGGATCAGCCCCAGCATTTT
CASSIGRQGDQPQHF
>TRBJ1-3|-|TRBV11-2|TRBD1
TGTGCCAGCAGCAGCAGACAGGGCCCTTCTGATGGAAACACCATATATTTT
CASSSRQGPSDGNTIYF
>TRBJ2-7|once|TRBV7-9|-
TGTGCCAGCAGCACGTCTGTTGTGAGGGGCGAGCAGTACTTC
CASSTSVVRGEQYF
>TRBJ1-5|-|TRBV6-2/TRBV6-3|-
TGTGCCAGCAGTTACGTGCAGGGAGGGAATCAGCCCCAGCATTTT
CASSYVQGGNQPQHF
>TRBJ2-3|-|TRBV5-8|TRBD2
TGTGCCAGCAGCTTGGCCTTACTAGCGGGGGGTAAAGGTGCTACAGATACGCAGTATTTT
CASSLALLAGGKGATDTQYF
>TRBJ2-5|-|TRBV6-4|-
TGTGCCAGCAGTGACCCCGACAGGAGGGAGACCCAGTACTTC
CASSDPDRRETQYF
>TRBJ2-2|-|TRBV7-2|TRBD1
TGTGCCAGCAGCTGGGGACAGGGGACCACCGGGGAGCTGTTTTTT
CASSWGQGTTGELFF
>TRBJ2-2|once|TRBV9|-
TGTGCCAGCAGCGTAAGGGGGGCTAACGGGGAGCTGTTTTTT
CASSVRGANGELFF
>TRBJ2-7|-|TRBV7-2|-
TGTGCCAGCAGTTTCGGTAGATCCTACGAGCAGTACTTC
CASSFGRSYEQYF
>TRBJ2-1|-|TRBV2|TRBD2
TGTGCCAGCAGTACATACTTTGGGACTAGCGGGAGATGGGCTCACAATGAGCAGTTCTTC
CASSTYFGTSGRWAHNEQFF
>TRBJ1-5|-|TRBV6-5|-
TGTGCCAGCGGAGAAAGGGGGAGGAATCAGCCCCAGCATTTT
CASGERGRNQPQHF
>TRBJ1-6|-|TRBV5-4|-
TGTGCCAGCAGCACCGAGGACAATCGATTTGGTTCACCCCTCCACTTT
CASSTEDNRFGSPLHF
>TRBJ2-5|once|TRBV19|-
TGTGCCAGTAGTATGGGCGGGACTCTCGGTCCCATCCAAGAGACCCAGTACTTC
CASSMGGTLGPIQETQYF
>TRBJ2-5|-|TRBV29-1|-
TGCAGCGTTAATGGAAGGGAGACCCAGTACTTC
CSVNGRETQYF
>TRBJ2-5|-|TRBV2|TRBD2
TGTGCCAGCAGAATTCCTCTAGCGGGGTTGGGGGAGACCCAGTACTTC
CASRIPLAGLGETQYF
>TRBJ1-2|-|TRBV2|-
TGTGCCAGCAGTAGTGCAGTAAGCTACACCTTC
CASSSAVSYTF
>TRBJ2-2|-|TRBV11-2|TRBD1
TGTGCCAGCAGCATGGACAGGGGGGTCGGGGAGCTGTTTTTT
CASSMDRGVGELFF
>TRBJ2-2|few|TRBV6-4|-
TGTGCCAGCAGTGACGGGGACACCGGGGAGCTGTTTTTT
CASSDGDTGELFF
>TRBJ2-7|once|TRBV5-6|-
TGTGCCAGCAGCTTGGCGGCCGCCGGCCCTCGCGAGCAGTACTTC
CASSLAAAGPREQYF
>TRBJ2-1|once|TRBV11-3|TRBD2
TGTGCCAGCAGCCGCCCCACTAGCGATTACAATGAGCAGTTCTTC
CASSRPTSDYNEQFF
>TRBJ2-1|-|TRBV7-3|-
TGTGCCAGCAGCTTATCCGAGCGCAGTGAGCAGTTCTTC
CASSLSERSEQFF
>TRBJ2-2|-|TRBV24-1|-
TGTGCCACCAGTGACCCTAAGGGGGGGGTTCGAACCGGGGAGCTGTTTTTT
CATSDPKGGVRTGELFF
>TRBJ2-7|-|TRBV27|TRBD1
TGTGCCAGCAGTGGACAGGGTAGTGCCTACGAGCAGTACTTC
CASSGQGSAYEQYF
>TRBJ2-7|-|TRBV10-3|TRBD1
TGTGCCATCAGGGAGACAGGGGTCGAGCAGTACTTC
CAIRETGVEQYF
>TRBJ1-2|few|TRBV6-6|-
TGTGCCAGTAAGTTACGGAGTTATGGCTACACCTTC
CASKLRSYGYTF
>TRBJ2-2|once|TRBV7-3|-
TGTGCCAGCAGCGCCAGCGGGACCGGGGAGCTGTTTTTT
CASSASGTGELFF
>TRBJ2-1|-|TRBV7-3|-
TGTGCCAGCAGCTTAGATAGGGGTAGCTACAATGAGCAGTTCTTC
CASSLDRGSYNEQFF
>TRBJ1-1|-|TRBV6-2/TRBV6-3|-
TGTGCCAGCAGTTACTCGAGGGAAGGGGTCCGCACTGAAGCTTTCTTT
CASSYSREGVRTEAFF
>TRBJ1-2|-|TRBV16|-
TGTGCCAGCAGGCAATGGGGGAGCGGTGGCTACACCTTC
CASRQWGSGGYTF
>TRBJ2-1|-|TRBV28|-
TGTGCCAGCAGTTCCTGGGGGGGGCTTTCCTACAATGAGCAGTTCTTC
CASSSWGGLSYNEQFF
>TRBJ2-1|-|TRBV4-1|-
TGCGCCAGCAGCCCGTACGGGCTAACATACAATGAGCAGTTCTTC
CASSPYGLTYNEQFF
>TRBJ2-1|-|TRBV24-1|TRBD2
TGTGCCACCAGTGACCCTGGGACTAGCGGGTACAATGAGCAGTTCTTC
CATSDPGTSGYNEQFF
>TRBJ2-5|-|TRBV7-2|TRBD2
TGTGCCAGCAGCTTAGCCCCGGGACTAGCGGGAGTATCAGATGAGACCCAGTACTTC
CASSLAPGLAGVSDETQYF
>TRBJ1-5|-|TRBV6-2/TRBV6-3|TRBD1
TGTGCCAGCAGTACCCCAGGGGGGCATCAGCCCCAGCATTTT
CASSTPGGHQPQHF
>TRBJ2-7|-|TRBV7-3|-
TGTGCCAGTAGCTTAATCCCCTCGGGGGAGCAGTACTTC
CASSLIPSGEQYF
>TRBJ2-1|-|TRBV11-3|-
TGTGCCAGCAGCTTCACTCAAGGCAATGAGCAGTTCTTC
CASSFTQGNEQFF
>TRBJ2-1|-|TRBV7-2|-
TGTGCCAGCAGCTTCCGTCAGGGACCCAATGAGCAGTTCTTC
CASSFRQGPNEQFF
>TRBJ1-3|-|TRBV19|-
TGTGCCAGTAGTATAGACAGCGGAAACACCATATATTTT
CASSIDSGNTIYF
>TRBJ2-7|-|TRBV27|TRBD2
TGTGCCAGCAGTGACGGGACTAGCGGCTACGAGCAGTACTTC
CASSDGTSGYEQYF
>TRBJ2-7|-|TRBV2|-
TGTGCCAGCAGTGAAGGTAGAGCTTCAGGTGAGCAGTACTTC
CASSEGRASGEQYF
>TRBJ2-3|-|TRBV7-3|-
TGTGCCAGCAGCTTAGGCGGGATCACAGATACGCAGTATTTT
CASSLGGITDTQYF
>TRBJ1-1|-|TRBV2|-
TGTGCCAGCAGTGGGCAGGGGAACACTGAAGCTTTCTTT
CASSGQGNTEAFF
>TRBJ1-4|-|TRBV5-1|-
TGCGCCAGCAGCTCCGGGGGCGGTGAAAAACTGTTTTTT
CASSSGGGEKLFF
>TRBJ1-1|-|TRBV18|-
TGTGCCAGCTCACTGGACAGAGCACCTAACACTGAAGCTTTCTTT
CASSLDRAPNTEAFF
>TRBJ1-2|few|TRBV5-4|-
TGTGCCAGCAGCTCCACAGGGTCTCAGTATGGCTACACCTTC
CASSSTGSQYGYTF
>TRBJ1-1|-|TRBV4-2|TRBD1
TGTGCCAGCACCGGGACAGGCACTGAAGCTTTCTTT
CASTGTGTEAFF
>TRBJ2-1|once|TRBV3-1/TRBV3-2|-
TGTGCCAGCAGCCAAGATGTAGGGGGCCCAGCGGGAAGCCAGCAGTTCTTC
CASSQDVGGPAGSQQFF
>TRBJ2-5|-|TRBV6-5|-
TGTGCCAGCAGTTACCGAAAGGCAGCGCGGGAGACCCAGTACTTC
CASSYRKAARETQYF
>TRBJ2-7|-|TRBV15|-
TGTGCCACCAGCACCGAGACCCTGGCGGGGAAGCAGTACTTC
CATSTETLAGKQYF
>TRBJ2-7|-|TRBV5-4|TRBD2
TGTGCCAGCAGCCCCGCTAGCGGGGGGCCCCACTACGAGCAGTACTTC
CASSPASGGPHYEQYF